This entry describes one T cell receptor beta chain. What it recognizes is unknown. PCR primers comprised 60 Vbeta and 13 Jbeta primers. The assay was immunoSEQ multiplex PCR, and TCRdb's table has in-frame clones only and misses some. This sample contains 100,000 to 150,000 clones. The data stem from a study of cytomegalovirus exposure and HLA in healthy donors. Overall study results and limits: The records held CMV serostatus as the only immune exposure information. In a later analysis, HLA-associated TCR beta chains were more clonally expanded than equally common others. Among TCR beta chains, those listed as cytomegalovirus-associated numbered about 160.

CDR1 is MNHEY and CDR2 is SMNVEV in the germline V gene (reference sequence). The CDR3 is 13 residues long. Trimming removed 3 bases from V and 7 bases from J, with 10 bases in between. The receptor was derived from a woman between 40 and 55 years old in good health and CMV-seronegative. The sequencing sample was made of PBMCs. The rearrangement uses TRBV27 and TRBJ1-5; no reliable D call. The CDR3 here is CASSFLAEQPQHF. As DNA, the CDR3 is TGTGCCAGCAGTTTCCTGGCGGAGCAGCCCCAGCATTTT.